This entry lists 12 T cell receptor beta chains sequenced from one sample in a study of Ad26.COV2.S vaccination and SARS-CoV-2 variants. Treatment of the sample: around 19 received Ad26.COV2.S at low or high dose, single or two shots; 5 received placebo; per-sample allocation not given. Specimens were obtained on day 63 following the first vaccine or placebo injection. Only in-frame clones appear in the TCRdb table, and some are missing; sequencing was by immunoSEQ multiplex PCR. The table has 350,000 to 450,000 clones, around 83% seen once; the top ten hold roughly 3.1%. The specimen comprised peripheral blood, sampled in a trial of Ad26.COV2.S vaccine versus placebo. These receptors were obtained from a person aged 18-60 years who received the Ad26.COV2.S COVID-19 vaccine or a placebo.

The J gene is TRBJ2-7, the V gene TRBV5-1, with 7 bases lining up with TRBD1. The CDR3 loop spans 16 amino acids. Germline lookup yields CDR1 SGHRS and CDR2 YFSETQ. V dropped 0 bases and J dropped 5; count of bases not matched to a gene: 11. In DNA, the CDR3 is TGCGCCAGCAGCTTGGGGACCGGGACAGTCATCCACGAGCAGTACTTC. This codes for CASSLGTGTVIHEQYF.

The rearrangement uses TRBV29-1 and TRBJ2-7; 10 bases are shared with TRBD2. The V and J ends lost 3 bases and 1 base, in that order; junction bases with no gene match: 6. Germline V gene data show CDR1 as SQVTM and CDR2 as ANQGSEA. CDR3 length equals 15 residues. In DNA, the CDR3 is TGCAGCGTTGACCTCGGGACTAGCGCTTCCTACGAGCAGTACTTC. Amino acid sequence: CSVDLGTSASYEQYF.

This clone has only a few counts. The chain is built from TRBV12-5 and TRBJ1-3, with no clear D. The CDR3 contains 14 residues. The germline V gene has CDR1 LGHNT and CDR2 FRNRAP. V lost 6 bases to trimming and J lost 0 bases, with 9 bases between them. In nucleotides, the CDR3 is TGTGCTAGTGGGGAAGGCGTCTCTGGAAACACCATATATTTT. It is translated as CASGEGVSGNTIYF.

The chain's CDR3 is CASSYTAAPNTEAFF. As DNA, the CDR3 is TGTGCCAGCAGTTACACAGCTGCTCCGAACACTGAAGCTTTCTTT. The rearrangement links TRBV6-2 or TRBV6-3 to TRBJ1-1; D remains unclear. This CDR3 is 15 amino acids long. Germline CDR1 reads MNHEY; CDR2 reads SVGEGT. The germline V and J ends were trimmed by 2 bases and 1 base, with 11 bases remaining between them.

The chain links TRBV29-1 to TRBJ1-4; weak D call: TRBD1 (6 bases). The V end lost 6 bases, the J end lost 6 bases, and 8 bases lay between the germline ends. The germline CDR1 and CDR2 sequences are SQVTM and ANQGSEA. The CDR3 has 11 amino acids. The CDR3 is CSVHRDEKLFF. DNA of the CDR3: TGCAGCGTCCACAGGGATGAAAAACTGTTTTTT.

In DNA form, the CDR3 reads TGTGCCAGCAGCTATGAGGGACAGGGGGCGTATGGCTACACCTTC. This gives the protein CASSYEGQGAYGYTF. The rearrangement links TRBV7-9 to TRBJ1-2, with TRBD1 identical over 12 bases. Germline-derived CDR1 and CDR2 are SEHNR and FQNEAQ (reference sequence). The J segment lost 5 bases and the V segment lost 4 bases, leaving 5 bases of the junction unmatched. There are 15 residues in the CDR3. The variable domain in full, completed from reference TRBV7-9 and TRBJ1-2, reads DTGVSQNPRHKITKRGQNVTFRCDPISEHNRLYWYRQTLGQGPEFLTYFQNEAQLEKSRLLSDRFSAERPKGSFSTLEIQRTEQGDSAMYLCASSYEGQGAYGYTFGSGTRLTVV.

The chain combines TRBV11-2 with TRBJ2-5; 8 bases are shared with TRBD1. The CDR3 length is 15 residues. The germline CDR1 and CDR2 sequences are SGHAT and FQNNGV. V lost 1 base to trimming and J lost 4 bases; unmatched junction nucleotides: 5. The CDR3 coding sequence is TGTGCCAGCAGCTTAGGGACAGGGAATGCAGAGACCCAGTACTTC. Translated, it gives CASSLGTGNAETQYF.

For the CDR3, the DNA is TGTGCCAGCAGTTTGTCGTATCAGCCCCAGCATTTT. Translated, it gives CASSLSYQPQHF. The chain uses TRBV28 and TRBJ1-5; D is ambiguous. CDR3 length: 12 residues. The germline V gene has CDR1 MDHEN and CDR2 SYDVKM. The V gene lost 3 bases and the J gene lost 5 bases, with 5 bases spanning the gap.

V and J are TRBV24-1 and TRBJ1-2; unclear D gene. Trimming left V 9 bases short and J 6 bases short, with 16 bases between. This CDR3 is 13 amino acids long. Germline V gene data show CDR1 as KGHDR and CDR2 as SFDVKD. The CDR3 region is CATSGGDFHGYTF. The CDR3 DNA sequence: TGTGCCACCTCGGGTGGTGATTTCCATGGCTACACCTTC.

The chain employs TRBV3-1 (or the pseudogene TRBV3-2) and TRBJ2-2, with 10 bases fitting TRBD1. The CDR3 extends over 21 amino acids. J gave up 2 bases and V 0 bases, and 15 bases lay outside the gene matches. Germline V gene sequence: CDR1 LGHDT, CDR2 YNNKEL (reference sequence). CDR3 loop: CASSQEGRDRGRYFNTGELFF. CDR3 coding DNA: TGTGCCAGCAGCCAAGAGGGCCGGGACAGGGGACGCTATTTTAACACCGGGGAGCTGTTTTTT.

This clone was seen only a few times. The rearrangement links TRBV2 to TRBJ1-1; tentatively, D is TRBD1 (5 bases). Trimming took 6 bases from V and 8 from J, leaving 19 bases between them. Per the germline V gene, CDR1 is SNHLY and CDR2 is FYNNEI. This CDR3 spans 14 amino acids. This CDR3 reads CASSRTQAEGEAFF. In DNA form, the CDR3 reads TGTGCCAGCAGCCGAACACAAGCAGAGGGGGAAGCTTTCTTT.

The chain employs TRBV7-2 and TRBJ1-2, with 9 bases that match TRBD1. Germline assignment: CDR1 SGHTA and CDR2 FQGNSA. V gave up 4 bases and J gave up 1 base; unmatched junction bases: 10. The CDR3 is 17 residues long. CDR3 amino acids: CASSSQAGTGFNYGYTF. The CDR3, as DNA: TGTGCCAGCAGCTCTCAGGCGGGGACAGGGTTTAACTATGGCTACACCTTC.